This T cell receptor beta chain was sequenced in a study of blood T cell repertoires in COVID-19. Study-wide background: PBMCs, B-cell-depleted T cells, or T cells provided the cDNA or gDNA that made up the material.

The length of the CDR3 is 12 residues. V was clipped by 6 bases and J by 5 bases; unmatched bases: 1. The germline CDR1 and CDR2 sequences are WNHNN and SYGVQD (reference sequence). This clone showed up just once. Clinical histories supplied by participants themselves formed the basis of cohort assignment. Original methodology: Reference gene primer amplification yielded estimated nucleated cell counts. This table comes from immunoSEQ multiplex PCR, and its TCRdb copy is limited to in-frame clones, with some not included. The D gene and trimming were derived from the DNA, and the V and J assignments and clone size from that table. The sample carries fewer than 500,000 clones, roughly nine tenths recorded once.

V usage is TRBV10-1 and J usage is TRBJ2-7, with 10 bases matching TRBD1. Material for sequencing was PBMCs or T cells enriched from blood (not recorded which). The receptor comes from a man aged 30 to 45 who had recovered from COVID-19. The CDR3 is CASSGTGDEQYF. The CDR3 region has the DNA TGCGCCAGCAGCGGGACAGGGGACGAGCAGTACTTC.